This T cell receptor (beta chain) was sequenced during a study of siplizumab effects on memory and regulatory T cells (dated by TCRdb to about 2019). Background on the whole study: The study examined how the anti-CD2 antibody siplizumab affects alloreactive T-cell subsets in allogeneic mixed lymphocyte reactions built from human PBMCs.

CDR1 and CDR2 were assigned from the germline V gene (reference sequence) as WNHNN and SYGVQD. V and J lose 1 base and 9 bases, and a span of 12 bases separates them. Including the terminal cysteine and phenylalanine, the CDR3 comprises 13 residues. Here the CDR3 DNA is all that survives: 39 bases in frame from base 1. This clone was seen more than once but under ten times. There is no known antigen for this receptor. Qualities for individual bases were not recorded, and no much larger clone is one base off. Sorted unstimulated T cells and proliferating T cells recovered from mixed lymphocyte reactions underwent TCRbeta CDR3 sequencing. Fresh whole blood from roughly 10 HLA-typed healthy donors was used to isolate PBMCs. To map where alloreactive clones came from, unstimulated CD4+ non-regulatory T cells were FACS-sorted. The paper's findings and limits, for the study overall: The suppressive function of proliferating Tregs from siplizumab cultures was not functionally confirmed. Greater diversity appeared to be present in unstimulated naive T cells than in memory T cells, and a substantial contribution to the alloresponse seemed to be made by naive cells. Of the alloreactive CD4+ clones that could be mapped, the Treg-derived share averaged about 70% with siplizumab compared with 26.9% in control reactions. About 75-96% of proliferating CD4+ or CD8+ clones could not be given a naive or memory phenotype. The cumulative frequency of alloreactive sequences traceable to unstimulated CD4+ memory T cells was significantly reduced by siplizumab. Because sequences below about 10^-5 frequency were poorly captured, only a minor fraction of alloreactive clones could be mapped to unstimulated subsets.

The library came from the immunoSEQ multiplex PCR assay. Each sample had roughly 100,000 TCR templates assayed by the deep sequencing platform. Genomic DNA extracted from sorted T cells was the material used for TCRbeta CDR3 sequencing. The study's processing was this. The R programming language was used for clonal analysis of the TCRbeta CDR3 data. Unstimulated samples were compared with post-reaction CFSE-low samples to define alloreactive CD4+ and CD8+ clones. Regulatory or non-regulatory origin of alloreactive CD4+ clones was assigned by matching sequences to the sorted unstimulated Treg and non-Treg repertoires. TCRdb limited this immuneACCESS table to in-frame rearrangements with V and J called. A share of clones is missing; checked studies link under half to unresolved V genes, and the rest is unexplained. Clonal size and the V and J genes are those of that table, whereas D and trimming came from the DNA. Counted in this sample were fewer than 100,000 clones; 94% of them appeared once. The leading ten clones occupy roughly 0.3% of the sample.

The source material was non-Treg CD4+ T cells sorted from blood. In light of the paper, this sample's cell subset or site label describes: FACS-sorted unstimulated CD4+ non-regulatory T cells. The TCR was taken from a human donor in good health. The chain uses TRBV10-1 and TRBJ1-2; TRBD1 could be the D gene, as 6 bases match. The sequence in DNA is TGCGCCAGCAGTGAGTTAAGAGACAGGAGCTACACCTTC. Translation gives CASSELRDRSYTF.